This T cell receptor beta chain comes out of a study of PD-1 blockade in classical Hodgkin lymphoma. The patients all showed relapse after autologous stem cell transplantation, while their brentuximab vedotin exposure varied. Generated by immunoSEQ multiplex PCR, the TCRdb table keeps only in-frame clones and is missing some. Of some 63,000 clones in the sample, about nine tenths were seen once. Regarding the study as a whole: Compared with baseline, CD4+ but not CD8+ TCR diversity had risen significantly by C4D1.

As concerns this clone: Its antigen is currently unknown.

The clonotype originates from a human donor with classical Hodgkin lymphoma. The sequences come from peripheral blood mononuclear cells (PBMCs), collected at baseline.

CDR3 sequence: CASSLTQGPYEQYF. The CDR3 DNA reads as TGTGCCAGCAGTTTAACACAGGGACCCTACGAGCAGTACTTC. The V and J genes are TRBV27 and TRBJ2-7; possible D gene TRBD1, 6 bases. Germline V lookup: CDR1 MNHEY, CDR2 SMNVEV (reference sequence). The CDR3 is made up of 14 amino acids. V was cut by 2 bases and J by 2 bases, with 10 bases left in between.